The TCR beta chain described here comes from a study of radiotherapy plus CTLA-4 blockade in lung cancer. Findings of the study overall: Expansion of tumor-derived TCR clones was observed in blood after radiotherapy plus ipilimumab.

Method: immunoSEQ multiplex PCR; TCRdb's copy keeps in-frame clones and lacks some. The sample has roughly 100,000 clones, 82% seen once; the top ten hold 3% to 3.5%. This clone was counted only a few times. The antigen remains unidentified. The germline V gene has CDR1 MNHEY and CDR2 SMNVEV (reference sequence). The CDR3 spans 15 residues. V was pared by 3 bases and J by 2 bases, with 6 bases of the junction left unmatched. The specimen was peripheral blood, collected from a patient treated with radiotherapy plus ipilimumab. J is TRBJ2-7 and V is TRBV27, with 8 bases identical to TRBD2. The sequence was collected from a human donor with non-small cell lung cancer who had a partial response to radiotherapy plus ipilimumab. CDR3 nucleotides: TGTGCCAGCAGTTTGTCGGGAGCGGGAGCCTACGAGCAGTACTTC. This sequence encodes CASSLSGAGAYEQYF.